The present T cell receptor (beta chain) was sequenced within a study of control samples from healthy donors and cancer patients. Measured with immunoSEQ multiplex PCR; TCRdb has only the in-frame clones, and not every one. The sample contains 50,000 or so clones, nearly 90% of which appear only once. J lost 6 bases, V lost 2 bases, and 4 bases had no gene match. The CDR3 is 14 amino acids. The germline V gene has CDR1 MNHEY and CDR2 SVGAGI. The receptor comes from a man aged 45 to 65 in good health. The sequenced sample consisted of blood. The rearrangement links TRBV6-5 to TRBJ2-7; the match to TRBD2 covers 10 bases. The DNA for the CDR3 is TGTGCCAGCAGTTACAGGACTAGCGGCTCCGAGCAGTACTTC. As protein: CASSYRTSGSEQYF.